This note documents a single T cell receptor beta chain sequence. The data originate from a study of blood T cells in healthy people across ages. Trimming took 0 bases from V and 0 from J, leaving 10 bases between them. Germline V gene sequence: CDR1 SGHDT, CDR2 YYEEEE. The CDR3 totals 16 residues. A J-beta primer mix and a sample-barcoded 5' primer were used in a second PCR of roughly 7 to 12 cycles. TCRdb itself ran the 5' RACE reads through MiXCR, one entry per CDR3 protein. This table has just over 800,000 distinct CDR3 sequences, less than 80% appearing once. Sequenced: blood. The source is a man between 25 and 39 years old in good health. The chain has TRBV5-6 and TRBJ2-1; D not resolved. The CDR3 spells CASSLDTLSSYNEQFF. DNA of the CDR3: TGTGCCAGCAGCTTGGACACTCTGAGCTCCTACAATGAGCAGTTCTTC.